A selection of T cell receptor beta chains follows, all from one sample in a study of patients with pleural tuberculosis. MiXCR was run by TCRdb on the reads, yielding one entry per CDR3 protein. The table shows about 30,000 distinct CDR3 sequences, with 15% to 20% occurring only once. The sequenced material came from peripheral blood. The receptors were sampled from a human donor with pleural tuberculosis. Each CDR3 is given with its conserved first and last residue. D genes are given only for firm matches. Part of the rows lack a size; the others show once, few, many or a class for expanded clones.

D: .; size: once; V: TRBV3-1; J: TRBJ1-1; CDR3: CASIPHGLAEAFF; DNA: TGTGCCAGCATCCCGCATGGGCTCGCTGAAGCTTTCTTT
D: .; size: .; V: TRBV4-2; J: TRBJ1-1; CDR3: CASSQDSRGIEAFF; DNA: TGTGCCAGCAGCCAAGATAGTAGGGGGATTGAAGCCTTCTTT
D: TRBD1; size: medium-sized; V: TRBV6-1; J: TRBJ2-2; CDR3: CASGQGEFGRELFF; DNA: TGTGCCAGCGGACAGGGGGAATTCGGCCGGGAGCTGTTTTTT
D: TRBD1; size: many; V: TRBV2; J: TRBJ2-1; CDR3: CASTSQGALNEQFF; DNA: TGTGCCAGCACGTCGCAGGGGGCTTTGAATGAGCAGTTCTTC
D: .; size: many; V: TRBV6-2/TRBV6-3; J: TRBJ2-6; CDR3: CASRGGRSGANVLTF; DNA: TGTGCCAGCAGAGGTGGGCGTTCTGGGGCCAACGTCCTGACTTTC
D: .; size: many; V: TRBV19; J: TRBJ1-5; CDR3: CASSFTGNQPQHF; DNA: TGTGCCAGTAGTTTTACTGGGAATCAGCCCCAGCATTTT
D: .; size: many; V: TRBV7-9; J: TRBJ1-1; CDR3: CASRGTLNTEAFF; DNA: TGTGCCAGCAGAGGGACATTGAACACTGAAGCTTTCTTT
D: .; size: .; V: TRBV12-3/TRBV12-4; J: TRBJ1-1; CDR3: CASSLSSLNTGAFF; DNA: TGTGCCAGCAGTTTAAGCAGCCTAAACACTGGAGCTTTCTTT
D: TRBD1; size: many; V: TRBV28; J: TRBJ1-2; CDR3: CAAEAGGPFIGYTF; DNA: TGTGCCGCTGAGGCAGGGGGCCCTTTTATCGGCTACACCTTC
D: TRBD2; size: .; V: TRBV6-2/TRBV6-3; J: TRBJ2-2; CDR3: CASSYLGLAGAGELFF; DNA: TGTGCCAGCAGTTACCTCGGGCTAGCGGGAGCCGGGGAGCTGTTTTTT
D: TRBD1; size: many; V: TRBV6-1; J: TRBJ2-6; CDR3: CASSRGQGAANVLTF; DNA: TGTGCCAGCAGCCGGGGACAGGGGGCAGCCAACGTCCTGACTTTC
D: TRBD2; size: many; V: TRBV27; J: TRBJ2-1; CDR3: CASSLWGTSGRYGNEQFF; DNA: TGTGCCAGCAGTTTATGGGGGACTAGCGGGAGGTATGGGAATGAGCAGTTCTTC
D: .; size: .; V: TRBV15; J: TRBJ2-1; CDR3: CATSSTAVSYEQFF; DNA: TGTGCCACCAGCAGCACAGCAGTCTCCTATGAGCAGTTCTTC
D: .; size: .; V: TRBV27; J: TRBJ1-5; CDR3: CASGRGDNQPQHF; DNA: TGTGCCAGCGGCCGGGGGGACAATCAGCCCCAGCATTTT
D: .; size: medium-sized; V: TRBV6-2/TRBV6-3; J: TRBJ1-1; CDR3: CASGQPGQFTEAFF; DNA: TGTGCCAGCGGCCAGCCTGGACAGTTCACTGAAGCTTTCTTT
D: .; size: many; V: TRBV28; J: TRBJ2-3; CDR3: CASGSSSTDTQYF; DNA: TGTGCCAGCGGTAGCAGTAGCACAGATACGCAGTATTTT
D: .; size: many; V: TRBV7-9; J: TRBJ2-3; CDR3: CASSFDSLRASTDTQYF; DNA: TGTGCCAGCAGCTTCGACAGCCTCAGGGCTAGCACAGATACGCAGTATTTT
D: TRBD1; size: many; V: TRBV25-1; J: TRBJ1-2; CDR3: CASSDRTGGSYGYTF; DNA: TGTGCCAGCAGTGACCGGACAGGGGGCAGCTATGGCTACACCTTC
D: TRBD1; size: many; V: TRBV9; J: TRBJ1-3; CDR3: CASSVAGGWNTIYF; DNA: TGTGCCAGCAGCGTAGCAGGGGGATGGAACACCATATATTTT
D: TRBD2; size: .; V: TRBV5-1; J: TRBJ2-4; CDR3: CASSFGTRENIQYF; DNA: TGCGCCAGCAGCTTCGGGACTAGGGAGAACATTCAGTACTTC
D: TRBD2; size: .; V: TRBV7-2; J: TRBJ2-3; CDR3: CASGHRAGLELYTQYF; DNA: TGTGCCAGCGGCCACCGTGCTGGACTAGAGCTCTATACGCAGTATTTT
D: .; size: .; V: TRBV5-4; J: TRBJ2-7; CDR3: CARRNYEQYF; DNA: TGTGCCAGACGGAATTACGAGCAGTACTTC
D: .; size: many; V: TRBV6-1; J: TRBJ2-1; CDR3: CASSFGLRLGYNEQFF; DNA: TGTGCCAGCAGTTTTGGGCTCCGTTTAGGATACAATGAGCAGTTCTTC
D: .; size: .; V: TRBV6-4; J: TRBJ1-1; CDR3: CASSERMDTEASF; DNA: TGTGCCAGCAGTGAAAGGATGGACACTGAAGCTTCCTTT
D: TRBD2; size: medium-sized; V: TRBV6-1; J: TRBJ2-3; CDR3: CASSVGTSDLRTDTQYF; DNA: TGTGCCAGCAGTGTAGGGACTAGTGATCTGCGTACAGATACGCAGTATTTT
D: .; size: many; V: TRBV28; J: TRBJ2-3; CDR3: CASRSARTDTQYF; DNA: TGTGCCAGCAGATCGGCCCGCACAGATACGCAGTATTTT
D: .; size: .; V: TRBV27; J: TRBJ1-2; CDR3: CCSSGRGGGYTF; DNA: TGTTGCAGCAGTGGACGGGGGGGGGGCTACACCTTC
D: .; size: many; V: TRBV7-9; J: TRBJ2-3; CDR3: CASSLSHTDTQYF; DNA: TGTGCCAGCAGCTTATCCCACACAGATACGCAGTATTTT
D: .; size: many; V: TRBV9; J: TRBJ1-1; CDR3: CASSVESRNTEAFF; DNA: TGTGCCAGCAGCGTAGAGAGCCGGAACACTGAAGCTTTCTTT
D: TRBD2; size: many; V: TRBV5-4; J: TRBJ2-1; CDR3: CASSSGRAGHNEQFF; DNA: TGTGCCAGCAGTAGCGGGAGGGCTGGCCACAATGAGCAGTTCTTC
D: .; size: many; V: TRBV24-1; J: TRBJ1-2; CDR3: CATSDGGWGYTF; DNA: TGTGCCACCAGTGATGGGGGCTGGGGCTACACCTTC
D: .; size: many; V: TRBV11-2; J: TRBJ2-3; CDR3: CASSFIGSPDTQYF; DNA: TGTGCCAGCAGCTTCATAGGTTCACCAGATACGCAGTATTTT
D: .; size: many; V: TRBV27; J: TRBJ2-5; CDR3: CASSFVGAETQYF; DNA: TGTGCCAGCAGTTTTGTAGGCGCAGAGACCCAGTACTTC
D: TRBD1; size: .; V: TRBV20-1; J: TRBJ2-7; CDR3: CSAVDRGSYEQYF; DNA: TGCAGTGCTGTGGACAGGGGGTCCTACGAGCAGTACTTC
D: .; size: many; V: TRBV29-1; J: TRBJ2-1; CDR3: CSGWADEQFF; DNA: TGCAGCGGCTGGGCGGATGAGCAGTTCTTC
D: .; size: .; V: TRBV7-6; J: TRBJ2-2; CDR3: CASSLGPTGELFF; DNA: TGTGCCAGCAGCTTAGGGCCCACCGGGGAGCTGTTTTTT
D: .; size: many; V: TRBV10-3; J: TRBJ1-2; CDR3: CAISEGSGGYTF; DNA: TGTGCCATCAGTGAGGGGAGCGGCGGCTACACCTTC
D: .; size: many; V: TRBV4-1; J: TRBJ1-3; CDR3: CASSHPLRGTGNTIYF; DNA: TGCGCCAGCAGCCACCCCCTCCGGGGGACTGGAAACACCATATATTTT
D: .; size: many; V: TRBV29-1; J: TRBJ2-3; CDR3: CSVRQLNLEDTQYF; DNA: TGCAGCGTCCGGCAACTGAACCTGGAAGATACGCAGTATTTT
D: TRBD1; size: many; V: TRBV6-6; J: TRBJ1-2; CDR3: CASSYSSTGQGRYGYTF; DNA: TGTGCCAGCAGTTACTCGAGTACGGGACAGGGGAGATATGGCTACACCTTC
D: .; size: many; V: TRBV19; J: TRBJ2-2; CDR3: CASSFRVNTGELFF; DNA: TGTGCCAGTAGTTTCAGGGTGAACACCGGGGAGCTGTTTTTT
D: TRBD2; size: many; V: TRBV11-3; J: TRBJ2-1; CDR3: CASSLEGGSSYNEQFF; DNA: TGTGCCAGCAGCCTCGAGGGCGGGAGCTCCTACAATGAGCAGTTCTTC
D: .; size: many; V: TRBV5-1; J: TRBJ2-1; CDR3: CASSLGYNNEQFF; DNA: TGCGCCAGCAGCTTGGGTTATAACAATGAGCAGTTCTTC
D: .; size: medium-sized; V: TRBV10-3; J: TRBJ1-1; CDR3: CATNSPEQAFF; DNA: TGTGCCACCAACTCCCCGGAACAAGCTTTCTTT
D: TRBD1; size: many; V: TRBV12-3/TRBV12-4; J: TRBJ2-1; CDR3: CASSPTGSSYNEQFF; DNA: TGTGCCAGCAGTCCGACAGGGAGCTCCTACAATGAGCAGTTCTTC
D: TRBD1; size: many; V: TRBV12-3/TRBV12-4; J: TRBJ2-5; CDR3: CASSLYGTGEETQYF; DNA: TGTGCCAGCAGTTTATACGGGACAGGGGAAGAGACCCAGTACTTC
D: .; size: many; V: TRBV12-3/TRBV12-4; J: TRBJ1-2; CDR3: CASSHSGDYGYTF; DNA: TGTGCCAGCAGTCATAGTGGAGACTATGGCTACACCTTC
D: .; size: many; V: TRBV7-9; J: TRBJ2-1; CDR3: CASSQPADVHNEQFF; DNA: TGTGCCAGCAGTCAACCTGCAGATGTCCACAATGAGCAGTTCTTC
D: .; size: medium-sized; V: TRBV6-6; J: TRBJ1-5; CDR3: CASSYSMGASNQPQHF; DNA: TGTGCCAGCAGTTACTCGATGGGGGCTAGCAATCAGCCCCAGCATTTT
D: .; size: few; V: TRBV6-2/TRBV6-3; J: TRBJ2-3; CDR3: CASSYGSSQPQYF; DNA: TGCGCCAGCAGTTACGGATCTAGCCAGCCCCAGTATTTT
D: .; size: many; V: TRBV20-1; J: TRBJ1-5; CDR3: CSAREMRGGLQPQHF; DNA: TGCAGTGCTAGAGAGATGAGGGGGGGCTTGCAGCCCCAGCATTTT
D: .; size: many; V: TRBV19; J: TRBJ1-1; CDR3: CASSWLTGNTEAFF; DNA: TGTGCCAGCTCCTGGTTGACGGGGAACACTGAAGCTTTCTTT
D: TRBD1; size: many; V: TRBV28; J: TRBJ1-2; CDR3: CASSFQGARILRGYTF; DNA: TGTGCCAGCAGTTTCCAGGGGGCGCGGATTTTACGGGGCTACACCTTC
D: TRBD2; size: .; V: TRBV6-2/TRBV6-3; J: TRBJ2-1; CDR3: CATRTSGGAGDEQFF; DNA: TGTGCCACCAGGACTAGCGGGGGGGCTGGGGATGAGCAGTTCTTC
D: TRBD2; size: many; V: TRBV4-2; J: TRBJ2-7; CDR3: CASSQVRGTSGSGFVYEQYF; DNA: TGTGCCAGCAGCCAAGTCCGGGGGACTAGCGGGAGTGGATTTGTCTACGAGCAGTACTTC
D: .; size: many; V: TRBV12-3/TRBV12-4; J: TRBJ1-5; CDR3: CASPQSGQPQHF; DNA: TGTGCCAGCCCCCAGTCCGGTCAGCCCCAGCATTTT
D: TRBD1; size: few; V: TRBV30; J: TRBJ1-2; CDR3: CACPGTGMYGYTF; DNA: TGTGCCTGCCCAGGGACAGGGATGTATGGCTACACCTTC
D: .; size: many; V: TRBV20-1; J: TRBJ2-7; CDR3: CSAMRVDQSYEQYF; DNA: TGCAGTGCGATGAGGGTGGATCAAAGCTACGAGCAGTACTTC
D: TRBD2; size: many; V: TRBV20-1; J: TRBJ2-1; CDR3: CSARDRRGGDNEQFF; DNA: TGCAGTGCTAGAGATCGGCGGGGGGGAGACAATGAGCAGTTCTTC
D: TRBD1; size: many; V: TRBV29-1; J: TRBJ1-1; CDR3: CSAQGAGTEAFF; DNA: TGCAGCGCCCAGGGGGCAGGCACTGAAGCTTTCTTT